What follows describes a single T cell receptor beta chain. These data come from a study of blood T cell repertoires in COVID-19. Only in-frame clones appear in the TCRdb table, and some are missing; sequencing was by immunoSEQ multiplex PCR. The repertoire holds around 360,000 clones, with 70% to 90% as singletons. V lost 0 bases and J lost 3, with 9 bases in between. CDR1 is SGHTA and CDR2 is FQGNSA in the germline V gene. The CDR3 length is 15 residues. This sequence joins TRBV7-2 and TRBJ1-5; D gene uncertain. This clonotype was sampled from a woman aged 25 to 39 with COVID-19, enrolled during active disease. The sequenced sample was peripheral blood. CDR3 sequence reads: CASSLATGSNQPQHF. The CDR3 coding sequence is TGTGCCAGCAGCTTAGCGACCGGGTCCAATCAGCCCCAGCATTTT.